The source of this TCR beta chain is a study of cytomegalovirus exposure and HLA in healthy donors. Overall study findings and caveats: Sequencing depth roughly uniform across donors was assumed in presence/absence analyses. Most TCR sequences were rare, but some public TCRs occurred in many donors.

PCR employed 60 Vbeta and 13 Jbeta primers. TCRdb's copy holds only in-frame clones and misses some; the assay was immunoSEQ multiplex PCR. The sample has 100,000 to 150,000 clones; approximately 77% are singletons. Points on this clone: Its matching antigen is unknown.

This cohort consisted of healthy bone marrow donors. The sequence was collected from a woman aged 60 to 75 in good health and CMV-seronegative. The sequencing input was PBMCs.

The CDR3 coding sequence is TGTGCCAGCAGCTTAACTAGCGGGAGGGCGGATACGCAGTATTTT. Translated: CASSLTSGRADTQYF. J is TRBJ2-3 and V is TRBV7-9; 13 nucleotides line up with TRBD2. The CDR3 is 15 residues long. Germline values: CDR1 SEHNR, CDR2 FQNEAQ (reference sequence). V dropped 2 bases and J dropped 6; count of bases not matched to a gene: 2.